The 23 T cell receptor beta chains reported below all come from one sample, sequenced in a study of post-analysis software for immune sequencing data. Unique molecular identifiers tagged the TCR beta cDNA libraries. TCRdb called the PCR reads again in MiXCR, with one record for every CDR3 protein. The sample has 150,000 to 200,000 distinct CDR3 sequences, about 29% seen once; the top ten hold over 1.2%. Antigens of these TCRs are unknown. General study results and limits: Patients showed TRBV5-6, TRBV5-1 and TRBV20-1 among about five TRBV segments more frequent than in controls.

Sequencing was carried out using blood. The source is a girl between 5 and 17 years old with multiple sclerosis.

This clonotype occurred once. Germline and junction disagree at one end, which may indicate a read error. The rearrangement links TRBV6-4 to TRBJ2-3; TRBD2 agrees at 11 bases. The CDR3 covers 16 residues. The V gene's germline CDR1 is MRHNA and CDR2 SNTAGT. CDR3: CASSDSGTSGTGTQYF. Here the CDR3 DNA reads TGTGCCAGCAGTGACTCCGGGACTAGCGGCACAGGTACGCAGTATTTT.

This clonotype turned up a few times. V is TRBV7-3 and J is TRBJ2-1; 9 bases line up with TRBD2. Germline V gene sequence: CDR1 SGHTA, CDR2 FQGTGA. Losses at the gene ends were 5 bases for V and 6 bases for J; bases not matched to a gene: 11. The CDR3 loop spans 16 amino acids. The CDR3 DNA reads TGTGCCAGCAGCGCCACGGGGGGCGGGAGGGCCAATGAGCAGTTCTTC. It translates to CASSATGGGRANEQFF.

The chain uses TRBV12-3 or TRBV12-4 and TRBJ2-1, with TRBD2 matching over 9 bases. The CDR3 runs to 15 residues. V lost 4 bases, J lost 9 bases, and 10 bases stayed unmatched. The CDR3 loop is CASSSRGGSGTEQFF. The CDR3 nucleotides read TGTGCCAGCAGTTCGCGGGGGGGTAGCGGGACTGAGCAGTTCTTC.

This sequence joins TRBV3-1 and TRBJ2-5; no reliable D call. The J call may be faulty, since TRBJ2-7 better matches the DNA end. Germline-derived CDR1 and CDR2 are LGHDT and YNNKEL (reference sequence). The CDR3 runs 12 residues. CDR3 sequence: CASSQVTHEQYF. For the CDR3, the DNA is TGTGCCAGCAGCCAAGTTACCCACGAGCAGTACTTC.

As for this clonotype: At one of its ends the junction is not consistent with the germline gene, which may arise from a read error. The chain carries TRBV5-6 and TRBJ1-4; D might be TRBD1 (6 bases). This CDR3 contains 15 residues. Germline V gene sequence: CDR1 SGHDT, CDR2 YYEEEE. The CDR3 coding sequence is TGTGCCAGCAGCGACGGACAGCTCAAGTATGAAGAACTGTTTTTT. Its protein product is CASSDGQLKYEELFF.

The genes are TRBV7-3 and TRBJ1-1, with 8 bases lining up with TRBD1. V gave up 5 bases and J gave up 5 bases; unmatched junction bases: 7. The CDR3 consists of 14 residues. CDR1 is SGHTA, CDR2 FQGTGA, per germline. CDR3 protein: CASSAGQGLTEAFF. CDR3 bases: TGTGCCAGCAGCGCCGGACAGGGTTTAACTGAAGCTTTCTTT.

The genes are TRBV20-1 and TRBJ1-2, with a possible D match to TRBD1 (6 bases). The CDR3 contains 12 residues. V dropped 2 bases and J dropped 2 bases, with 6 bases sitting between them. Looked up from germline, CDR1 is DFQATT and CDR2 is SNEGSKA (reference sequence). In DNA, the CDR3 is TGCAGTGCTAGACAGGGGAACTATGGCTACACCTTC. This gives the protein CSARQGNYGYTF.

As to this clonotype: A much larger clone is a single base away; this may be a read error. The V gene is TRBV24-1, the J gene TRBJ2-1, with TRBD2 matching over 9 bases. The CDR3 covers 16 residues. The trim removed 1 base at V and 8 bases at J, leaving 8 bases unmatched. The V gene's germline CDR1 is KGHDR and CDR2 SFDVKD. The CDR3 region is CATSDLAGGARYEQFF. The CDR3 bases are TGTGCCACCAGTGATTTAGCGGGAGGAGCTCGTTATGAGCAGTTCTTC.

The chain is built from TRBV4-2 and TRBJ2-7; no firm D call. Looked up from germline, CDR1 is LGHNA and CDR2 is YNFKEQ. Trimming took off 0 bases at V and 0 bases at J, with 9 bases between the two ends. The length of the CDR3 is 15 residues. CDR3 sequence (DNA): TGTGCCAGCAGCCAAGAAGGCTCAAGCTCCTACGAGCAGTACTTC. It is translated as CASSQEGSSSYEQYF.

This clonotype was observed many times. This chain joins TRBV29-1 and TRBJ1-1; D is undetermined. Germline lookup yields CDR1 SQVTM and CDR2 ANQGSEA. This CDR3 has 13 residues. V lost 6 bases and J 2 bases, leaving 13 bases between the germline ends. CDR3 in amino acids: CSVFLDLNTEAFF. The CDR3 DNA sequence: TGCAGCGTCTTCCTCGACCTCAACACTGAAGCTTTCTTT.

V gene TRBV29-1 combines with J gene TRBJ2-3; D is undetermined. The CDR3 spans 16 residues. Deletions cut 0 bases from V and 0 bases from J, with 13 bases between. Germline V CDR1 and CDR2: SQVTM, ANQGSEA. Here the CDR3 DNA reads TGCAGCGTTGAAGACCTCCTAGGCACTAGCACAGATACGCAGTATTTT. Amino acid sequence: CSVEDLLGTSTDTQYF.

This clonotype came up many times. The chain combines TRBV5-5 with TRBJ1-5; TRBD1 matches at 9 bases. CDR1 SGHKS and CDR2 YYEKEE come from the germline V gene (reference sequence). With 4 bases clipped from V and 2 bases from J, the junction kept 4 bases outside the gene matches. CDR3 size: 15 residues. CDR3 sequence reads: CASSTGQGRNQPQHF. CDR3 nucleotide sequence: TGTGCCAGCAGCACGGGACAGGGACGCAATCAGCCCCAGCATTTT.

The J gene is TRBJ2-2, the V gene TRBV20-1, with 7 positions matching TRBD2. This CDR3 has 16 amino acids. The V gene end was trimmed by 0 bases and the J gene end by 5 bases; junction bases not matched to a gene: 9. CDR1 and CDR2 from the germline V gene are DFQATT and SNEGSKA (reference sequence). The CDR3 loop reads CSARDPGEGRTGELFF. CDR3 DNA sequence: TGCAGTGCTAGAGATCCCGGGGAGGGGAGGACCGGGGAGCTGTTTTTT.

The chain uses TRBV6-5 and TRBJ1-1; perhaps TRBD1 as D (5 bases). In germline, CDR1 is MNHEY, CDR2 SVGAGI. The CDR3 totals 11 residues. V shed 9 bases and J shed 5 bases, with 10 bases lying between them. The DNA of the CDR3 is TGTGCCAGTCTTGGGGGGACTGAAGCTTTCTTT. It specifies CASLGGTEAFF.

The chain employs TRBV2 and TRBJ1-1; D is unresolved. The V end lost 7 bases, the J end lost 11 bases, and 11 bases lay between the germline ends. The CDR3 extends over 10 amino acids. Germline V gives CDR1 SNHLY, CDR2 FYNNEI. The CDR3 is CASNGLYAFF. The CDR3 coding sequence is TGTGCCAGCAACGGGCTGTACGCTTTCTTT.

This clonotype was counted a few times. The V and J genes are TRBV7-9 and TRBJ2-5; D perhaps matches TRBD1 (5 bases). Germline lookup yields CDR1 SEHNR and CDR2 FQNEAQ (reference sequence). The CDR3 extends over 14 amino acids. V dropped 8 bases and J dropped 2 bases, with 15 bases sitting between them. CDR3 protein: CASSSVRVQETQYF. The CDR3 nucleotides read TGTGCCAGCTCCAGTGTCAGGGTACAAGAGACCCAGTACTTC.

The chain's CDR3 is CASSQEFERAVGTEAFF. The DNA for the CDR3 is TGTGCCAGCAGCCAAGAGTTCGAACGCGCGGTGGGCACTGAAGCTTTCTTT. The rearrangement uses TRBV4-2 and TRBJ1-1; D is undetermined. The V gene lost 0 bases and the J gene lost 4 bases, with 18 bases spanning the gap. The CDR3 runs to 17 residues. Germline CDR1 reads LGHNA; CDR2 reads YNFKEQ.

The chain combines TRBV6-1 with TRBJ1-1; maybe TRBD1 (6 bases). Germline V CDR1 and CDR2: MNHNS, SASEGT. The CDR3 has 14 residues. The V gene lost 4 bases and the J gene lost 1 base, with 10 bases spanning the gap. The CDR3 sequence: CASSARGRNTEAFF. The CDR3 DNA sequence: TGTGCCAGCAGTGCCAGGGGCCGGAACACTGAAGCTTTCTTT.

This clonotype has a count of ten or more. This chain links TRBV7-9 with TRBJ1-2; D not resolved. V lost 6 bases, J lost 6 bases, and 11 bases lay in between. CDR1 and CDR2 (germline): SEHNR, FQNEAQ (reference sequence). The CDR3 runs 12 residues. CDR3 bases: TGTGCCAGCAGTTTTGCCCGGGATGGCTACACCTTC. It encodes CASSFARDGYTF.

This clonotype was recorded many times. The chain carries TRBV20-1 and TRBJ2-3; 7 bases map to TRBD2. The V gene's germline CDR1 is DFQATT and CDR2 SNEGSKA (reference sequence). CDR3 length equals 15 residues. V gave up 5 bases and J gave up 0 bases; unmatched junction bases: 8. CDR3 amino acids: CSAAFLAASTDTQYF. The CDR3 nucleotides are TGCAGTGCTGCCTTCCTAGCGGCCAGCACAGATACGCAGTATTTT.

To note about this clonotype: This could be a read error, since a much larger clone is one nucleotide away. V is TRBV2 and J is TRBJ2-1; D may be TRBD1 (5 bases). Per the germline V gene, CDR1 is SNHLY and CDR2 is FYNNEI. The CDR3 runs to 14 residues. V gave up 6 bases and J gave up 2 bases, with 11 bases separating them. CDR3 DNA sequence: TGTGCCAGCAGGACAGTCAGCGCCTACAATGAGCAGTTCTTC. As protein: CASRTVSAYNEQFF.

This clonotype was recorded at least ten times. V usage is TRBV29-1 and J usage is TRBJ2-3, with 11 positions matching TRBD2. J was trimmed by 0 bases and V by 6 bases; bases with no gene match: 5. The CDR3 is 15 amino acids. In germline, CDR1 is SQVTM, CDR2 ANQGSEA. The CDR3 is CSVLLAGASTDTQYF. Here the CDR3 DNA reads TGCAGCGTCTTACTAGCGGGAGCTAGCACAGATACGCAGTATTTT.

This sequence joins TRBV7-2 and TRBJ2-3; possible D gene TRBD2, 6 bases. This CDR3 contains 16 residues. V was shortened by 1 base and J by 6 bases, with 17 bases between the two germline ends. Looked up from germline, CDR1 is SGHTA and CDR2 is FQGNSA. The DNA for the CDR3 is TGTGCCAGCAGCTTAGAAGTAGCGGTTACTCCGGATACGCAGTATTTT. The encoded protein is CASSLEVAVTPDTQYF.